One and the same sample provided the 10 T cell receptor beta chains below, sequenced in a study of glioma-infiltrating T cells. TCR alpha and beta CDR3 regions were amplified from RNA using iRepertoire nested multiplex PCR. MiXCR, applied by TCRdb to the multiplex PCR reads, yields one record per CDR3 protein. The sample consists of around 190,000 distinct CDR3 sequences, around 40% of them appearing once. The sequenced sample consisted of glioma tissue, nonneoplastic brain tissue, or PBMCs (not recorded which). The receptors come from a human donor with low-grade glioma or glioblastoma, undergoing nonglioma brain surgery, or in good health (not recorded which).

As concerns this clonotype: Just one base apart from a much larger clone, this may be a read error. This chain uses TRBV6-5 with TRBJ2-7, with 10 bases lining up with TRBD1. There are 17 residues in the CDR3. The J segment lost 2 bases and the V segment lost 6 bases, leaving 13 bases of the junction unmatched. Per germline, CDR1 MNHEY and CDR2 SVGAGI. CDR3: CASRPLGGQGSPYEQYF. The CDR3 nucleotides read TGTGCCAGCAGGCCCCTTGGGGGACAGGGGTCCCCCTACGAGCAGTACTTC.

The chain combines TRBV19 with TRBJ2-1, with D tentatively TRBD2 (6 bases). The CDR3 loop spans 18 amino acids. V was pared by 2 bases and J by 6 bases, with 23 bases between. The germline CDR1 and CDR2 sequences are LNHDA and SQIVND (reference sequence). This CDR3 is CASSIRRGGRPILNEQFF. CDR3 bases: TGTGCCAGTAGTATAAGGAGGGGCGGGCGACCAATTCTCAATGAGCAGTTCTTC.

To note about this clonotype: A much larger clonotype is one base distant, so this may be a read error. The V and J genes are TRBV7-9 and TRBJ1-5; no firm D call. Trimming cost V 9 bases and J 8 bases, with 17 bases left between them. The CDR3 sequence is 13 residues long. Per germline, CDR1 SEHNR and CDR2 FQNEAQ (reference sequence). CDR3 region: CASARASNKPQHF. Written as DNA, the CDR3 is TGTGCCAGTGCCCGAGCTTCTAATAAGCCCCAGCATTTT.

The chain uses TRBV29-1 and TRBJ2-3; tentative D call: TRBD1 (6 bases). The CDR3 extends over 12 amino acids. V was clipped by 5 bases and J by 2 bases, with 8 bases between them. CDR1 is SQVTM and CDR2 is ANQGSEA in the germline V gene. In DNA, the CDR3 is TGCAGCGTTAGGACAGACACAGATACGCAGTATTTT. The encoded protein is CSVRTDTDTQYF.

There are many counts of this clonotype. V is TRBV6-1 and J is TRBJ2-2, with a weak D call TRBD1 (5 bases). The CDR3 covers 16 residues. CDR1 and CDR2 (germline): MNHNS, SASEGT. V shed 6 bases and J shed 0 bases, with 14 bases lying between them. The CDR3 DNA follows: TGTGCCAGCAGACCTTATGGACATACGAACACCGGGGAGCTGTTTTTT. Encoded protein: CASRPYGHTNTGELFF.

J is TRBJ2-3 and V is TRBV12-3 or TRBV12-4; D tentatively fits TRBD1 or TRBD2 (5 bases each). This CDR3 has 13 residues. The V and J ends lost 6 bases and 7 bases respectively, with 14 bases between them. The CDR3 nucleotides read TGTGCCAGCAGCTTTGGGGGTCCCAATACGCAGTATTTT. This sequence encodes CASSFGGPNTQYF.

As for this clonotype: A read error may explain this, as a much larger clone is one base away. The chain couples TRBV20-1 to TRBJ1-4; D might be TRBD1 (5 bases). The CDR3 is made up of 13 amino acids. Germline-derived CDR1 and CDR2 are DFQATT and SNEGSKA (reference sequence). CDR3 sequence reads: CSANGGFNKKLFF. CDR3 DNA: TGCAGTGCTAACGGGGGTTTTAATAAAAAACTGTTTTTT.

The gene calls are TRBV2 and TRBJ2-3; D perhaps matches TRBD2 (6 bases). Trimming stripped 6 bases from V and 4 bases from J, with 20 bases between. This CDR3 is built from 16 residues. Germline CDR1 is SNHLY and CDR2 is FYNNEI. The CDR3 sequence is CASRTIAVQSADTQYF. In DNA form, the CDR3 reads TGTGCCAGCAGGACTATAGCGGTACAATCGGCAGATACGCAGTATTTT.

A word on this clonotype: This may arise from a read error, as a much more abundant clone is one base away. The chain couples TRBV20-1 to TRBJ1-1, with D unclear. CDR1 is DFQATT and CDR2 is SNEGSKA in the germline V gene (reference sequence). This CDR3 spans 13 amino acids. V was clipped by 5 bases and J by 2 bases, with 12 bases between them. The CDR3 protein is CSARENINTEAFF. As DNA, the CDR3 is TGCAGTGCTCGGGAAAACATTAACACTGAAGCTTTCTTT.

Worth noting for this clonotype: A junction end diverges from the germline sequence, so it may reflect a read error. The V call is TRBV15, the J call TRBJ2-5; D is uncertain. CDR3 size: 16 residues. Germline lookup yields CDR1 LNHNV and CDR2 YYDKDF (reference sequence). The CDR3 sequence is CATSRAVTGAQETQCF. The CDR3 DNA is TGTGCCACCAGCAGAGCAGTGACTGGCGCCCAAGAGACCCAGTGTTTC.